This entry lists 14 T cell receptor beta chains sequenced from one sample in a study of shared clonotypes between healthy human individuals. Repertoires were generated with immunoSEQ multiplex PCR, while TCRdb's copy carries only in-frame clones and drops some. The sample has around 2.1 million clones; approximately 96% are singletons. Sequencing input: naive CD4+ T cells sorted from blood. The subset here: CD45RA+ positively selected. The source is a man younger than 35 in good health.

The V gene is TRBV4-3, the J gene TRBJ2-7; tentatively, D is TRBD1 or TRBD2 (6 bases each). CDR3 length equals 13 residues. Germline loops: CDR1 LGHNA, CDR2 YSLEER. The germline V and J ends were trimmed by 2 bases and 4 bases, with 9 bases remaining between them. The CDR3: CASSQRGGYEQYF. CDR3 bases: TGCGCCAGCAGCCAACGAGGGGGGTACGAGCAGTACTTC.

On this clone: This specimen includes other DNA sequences encoding the same CDR3. The chain couples TRBV5-1 to TRBJ1-1, with D perhaps matching TRBD1 (5 bases). V was trimmed by 4 bases and J by 3 bases, leaving 10 bases between them. The length of the CDR3 is 13 residues. CDR1 and CDR2 (germline): SGHRS, YFSETQ. Here the CDR3 reads CASSPTGDTEAFF. CDR3 nucleotides: TGCGCCAGCAGCCCCACGGGGGACACTGAAGCTTTCTTT.

The chain links TRBV2 to TRBJ2-1, with 10 bases lining up with TRBD2. The CDR3 has 16 residues. CDR1 SNHLY and CDR2 FYNNEI come from the germline V gene. Trimming at V came to 6 bases and at J to 9 bases, leaving 14 bases not matched to a gene. This chain's CDR3 is CASSDRGSGRFLEQFF. The CDR3 DNA sequence: TGTGCCAGCAGCGACCGGGGTAGCGGGAGGTTCCTTGAGCAGTTCTTC.

The chain links TRBV9 to TRBJ2-5; 8 bases are shared with TRBD2. After removal of 3 bases from V and 5 bases from J, the junction contained 12 bases not matched to a gene. Germline CDR1 SGDLS, CDR2 YYNGEE. This CDR3 region has 16 residues. The CDR3 coding sequence is TGTGCCAGCAGCGAGACCGGGACTAGGATCTCTGAGACCCAGTACTTC. Protein sequence: CASSETGTRISETQYF.

The J gene is TRBJ2-1, the V gene TRBV9; possibly TRBD2 for D (5 bases). CDR1 and CDR2 from the germline V gene are SGDLS and YYNGEE. V lost 2 bases and J lost 5, with 11 bases in between. The CDR3 has 14 residues. CDR3 nucleotides: TGTGCCAGCAGCGTGTCCGGGGAGCACAATGAGCAGTTCTTC. It translates to CASSVSGEHNEQFF.

The chain employs TRBV4-2 and TRBJ2-3; either TRBD1 or TRBD2 may fit D (5 bases each). Between the trimmed V and J ends, which lost 1 base and 6 bases, there was a span of 14 bases. CDR1 is LGHNA and CDR2 is YNFKEQ in the germline V gene. The CDR3 is 15 amino acids. CDR3 bases: TGTGCCAGCAGCCAAGGAGGGGTTGGCGGCGATACGCAGTATTTT. Translating it yields CASSQGGVGGDTQYF.

About this clone itself: The sample carries other DNA sequences with the same CDR3. The chain employs TRBV19 and TRBJ2-4; unclear D gene. The length of the CDR3 is 15 residues. Germline lookup yields CDR1 LNHDA and CDR2 SQIVND (reference sequence). Trimming took 3 bases from V and 1 from J, leaving 10 bases between them. In nucleotides, the CDR3 is TGTGCCAGTAGTATCGGTGGGTCGGCCAAAAACATTCAGTACTTC. Amino acids: CASSIGGSAKNIQYF.

This clone was detected once. The J gene is TRBJ2-3, the V gene TRBV5-1; D may be TRBD2 (6 bases). The germline V gene has CDR1 SGHRS and CDR2 YFSETQ. Trimming removed 8 bases from V and 5 bases from J, with 18 bases in between. There are 14 residues in the CDR3. The CDR3: CASKRFVGGDTQYF. The CDR3 DNA sequence: TGCGCCAGTAAGCGGTTCGTGGGGGGAGATACGCAGTATTTT. Filled out from reference TRBV5-1 and TRBJ2-3, the complete variable domain reads KAGVTQTPRYLIKTRGQQVTLSCSPISGHRSVSWYQQTPGQGLQFLFEYFSETQRNKGNFPGRFSGRQFSNSRSEMNVSTLELGDSALYLCASKRFVGGDTQYFGPGTRLTVL.

The rearrangement uses TRBV28 and TRBJ1-5; tentatively, D is TRBD1 (6 bases). CDR3 size: 14 residues. CDR1 and CDR2 from the germline V gene are MDHEN and SYDVKM. V dropped 4 bases and J dropped 5 bases, with 12 bases sitting between them. CDR3 loop: CASSSVGGYQPQHF. Here the CDR3 DNA reads TGTGCCAGCAGTTCGGTAGGGGGGTATCAGCCCCAGCATTTT.

This clone showed up just once. The V and J genes are TRBV7-9 and TRBJ1-2; 7 nucleotides align to TRBD1. CDR3 length equals 17 residues. With V trimmed by 5 bases and J by 4 bases, 16 bases remained unmatched. Germline loops: CDR1 SEHNR, CDR2 FQNEAQ (reference sequence). Here the CDR3 DNA reads TGTGCCAGCAGCCCTAGCGGGGACAGCCCCTGGGGCTATGGCTACACCTTC. As protein: CASSPSGDSPWGYGYTF.

The V call is TRBV5-1, the J call TRBJ2-2; 7 bases align to TRBD1. The CDR3 has 15 amino acids. V was pared by 1 base and J by 7 bases, with 7 bases of the junction left unmatched. Germline CDR1 SGHRS, CDR2 YFSETQ. CDR3 bases: TGCGCCAGCAGCTTGAACCGGGACAGACTCGGGGAGCTGTTTTTT. This translates into CASSLNRDRLGELFF.

The chain has TRBV30 and TRBJ1-1, with D tentatively TRBD1 (6 bases). CDR3 length equals 14 residues. Germline CDR1 reads GTSNPN; CDR2 reads SVGIG (reference sequence). Trimming stripped 1 base from V and 6 bases from J, with 15 bases between. For the CDR3, the DNA is TGTGCCTGGAGTGACTGGAGGGGGAATCCTGAAGCTTTCTTT. Translating gives CAWSDWRGNPEAFF.

This clone has just one count. J is TRBJ1-1 and V is TRBV29-1; 8 bases map to TRBD1. The V gene end was trimmed by 7 bases and the J gene end by 1 base; junction bases not matched to a gene: 5. CDR1 and CDR2 from the germline V gene are SQVTM and ANQGSEA. The CDR3 totals 13 residues. The CDR3: CSADRGPNTEAFF. CDR3 DNA: TGCAGCGCAGACAGGGGACCGAACACTGAAGCTTTCTTT.

The chain recombines TRBV5-1 with TRBJ2-7; D unclear. V lost 0 bases and J lost 5, with 6 bases in between. From germline, CDR1 is SGHRS and CDR2 YFSETQ. CDR3 size: 12 residues. CDR3 nucleotides: TGCGCCAGCAGCTTGGACCCCCACGAGCAGTACTTC. Protein sequence: CASSLDPHEQYF.